Listed here are 12 T cell receptor beta chains from one sample, sequenced in a study of lymphopenia after photon versus proton radiotherapy. The repertoire was sequenced with immunoSEQ multiplex PCR; TCRdb's copy has only in-frame clones and lacks some. The table has 25,000 to 30,000 clones, over 80% seen once; the top ten hold approximately 4%. This specimen was peripheral blood, taken from a patient treated with photon-based radiotherapy. The receptor set was obtained from a woman aged 45-65 years with pancreatic cancer.

The genes are TRBV5-6 and TRBJ2-5; D might be TRBD1 (6 bases). V was shortened by 3 bases and J by 2 bases, with 8 bases between the two germline ends. The CDR3 sequence is 13 residues long. Germline V gives CDR1 SGHDT, CDR2 YYEEEE. CDR3 nucleotides: TGTGCCAGCAGCTCGCAGGGGCAAGAGACCCAGTACTTC. It yields the protein CASSSQGQETQYF.

The V call is TRBV29-1, the J call TRBJ1-1; tentatively, D is TRBD1 (5 bases). V was shortened by 5 bases and J by 0 bases, with 13 bases between the two germline ends. This CDR3 is built from 14 residues. CDR1 is SQVTM, CDR2 ANQGSEA, per germline. In DNA form, the CDR3 reads TGCAGCGTTCTCAGGGCGGGGATGAACACTGAAGCTTTCTTT. The encoded protein is CSVLRAGMNTEAFF.

This sequence joins TRBV13 and TRBJ2-5; D perhaps matches TRBD2 (6 bases). The DNA end lines up better with TRBJ2-7; the J call may be wrong. The germline CDR1 and CDR2 sequences are PRHDT and FYEKMQ (reference sequence). This CDR3 spans 14 amino acids. The CDR3 protein is CASSFSGESYEQYF. The CDR3 nucleotides read TGTGCCAGCAGCTTTAGCGGAGAATCCTACGAGCAGTACTTC.

The V gene is TRBV5-4, the J gene TRBJ2-7, with D unresolved. This CDR3 is built from 12 residues. Germline V gives CDR1 SGHNT, CDR2 YYREEE (reference sequence). Trimming took off 2 bases at V and 4 bases at J, with 7 bases between the two ends. The DNA for the CDR3 is TGTGCCAGCAGCTTACCGAGTTACGAGCAGTACTTC. Amino acids: CASSLPSYEQYF.

The chain joins TRBV11-3 to TRBJ2-5; D is undetermined. The CDR3 length is 13 residues. V was cut by 3 bases and J by 3 bases, with 8 bases left in between. In germline, CDR1 is SGHNT, CDR2 YENEEA. CDR3 sequence reads: CASSFGPKETQYF. The CDR3 bases are TGTGCCAGCAGCTTCGGTCCCAAAGAGACCCAGTACTTC. The whole variable domain, filled in from reference TRBV11-3 and TRBJ2-5, reads EAGVVQSPRYKIIEKKQPVAFWCNPISGHNTLYWYLQNLGQGPELLIRYENEEAVDDSQLPKDRFSAERLKGVDSTLKIQPAELGDSAVYLCASSFGPKETQYFGPGTRLLVL.

This chain connects TRBV27 to TRBJ1-2; D is undetermined. This CDR3 contains 14 residues. Trimming cost V 2 bases and J 1 base, with 8 bases left between them. Germline-derived CDR1 and CDR2 are MNHEY and SMNVEV (reference sequence). In DNA, the CDR3 is TGTGCCAGCAGTTTAAATAGGGTTAACTATGGCTACACCTTC. Amino acid sequence: CASSLNRVNYGYTF.

By share, this clone ranks as medium-sized (0.01 to 0.1%). V and J are TRBV6-4 and TRBJ1-5; D is unclear. Looked up from germline, CDR1 is MRHNA and CDR2 is SNTAGT. Between the trimmed V and J ends, which lost 5 bases and 0 bases, there was a span of 11 bases. The CDR3 contains 15 residues. Written as DNA, the CDR3 is TGTGCCAGCAGTCAGCACGCGGGTAGCAATCAGCCCCAGCATTTT. Translation gives CASSQHAGSNQPQHF.

V usage is TRBV7-2 and J usage is TRBJ1-1; D gene ambiguous. V was clipped by 4 bases and J by 4 bases, with 16 bases between them. Germline lookup yields CDR1 SGHTA and CDR2 FQGNSA. The CDR3 is 15 residues long. The CDR3 DNA sequence: TGTGCCAGCAGCTATAGGATCGGTTGGAGCACTGAAGCTTTCTTT. Its translation is CASSYRIGWSTEAFF.

The rearrangement joins TRBV6-1 to TRBJ1-1; 9 positions agree with TRBD1. V trimming: 4 bases; J trimming: 5 bases; junction bases outside the gene matches: 11. The CDR3 spans 16 residues. Germline CDR1 MNHNS, CDR2 SASEGT. Written as DNA, the CDR3 is TGTGCCAGCAGTGGATACATGGGACAGGGCGGGACTGAAGCTTTCTTT. Protein product: CASSGYMGQGGTEAFF.

The chain couples TRBV19 to TRBJ2-7; possible D gene TRBD2, 5 bases. V lost 4 bases to trimming and J lost 1 base, with 17 bases between them. CDR3 length equals 16 residues. In germline, CDR1 is LNHDA, CDR2 SQIVND (reference sequence). CDR3 nucleotides: TGTGCCAGTAGTAAGGCCCGGGCGTCGGGATCCTACGAGCAGTACTTC. It codes for CASSKARASGSYEQYF.

The V gene is TRBV6-1, the J gene TRBJ2-3, with TRBD2 matching 8 bases. The junction had 9 bases not matched to a gene; V was cut back by 1 base and J by 0 bases. CDR3 length equals 18 residues. In germline, CDR1 is MNHNS, CDR2 SASEGT. As DNA, the CDR3 is TGTGCCAGCAGTGAAGAATTACTAGCGGAGCAAAGCACAGATACGCAGTATTTT. It translates to CASSEELLAEQSTDTQYF.

The genes are TRBV29-1 and TRBJ1-2; D is perhaps TRBD1 (6 bases). Trimming removed 7 bases from V and 4 bases from J, with 10 bases in between. The CDR3 extends over 11 amino acids. Germline CDR1 reads SQVTM; CDR2 reads ANQGSEA. The CDR3 loop reads CSAWTAYGYTF. CDR3 nucleotides: TGCAGCGCCTGGACAGCCTATGGCTACACCTTC.